This T cell receptor beta chain emerged from a study of T-cell memory formation after mild COVID-19. In the study overall: Clusters of TCRs were largely donor specific.

The CDR3 loop spans 18 amino acids. Germline values: CDR1 LGHNA, CDR2 YNFKEQ. J lost 2 bases, V lost 0 bases, and 9 bases had no gene match. Points from the study as a whole: Most CD4+ clones that shrank were in CM and EM, while CD8+ ones turned up in EMRA. CD4/CD8 balance characterized clones contracting day 15 to 85, and CD4+ skew characterized later expanders.

TCRdb processed the 5' RACE reads anew with MiXCR; each CDR3 protein has one entry. Of around 300,000 distinct CDR3 sequences listed, more than 15% are singletons. On this clonotype: Its matching antigen is unknown.

The sample taken for sequencing was PBMCs or a T cell subset sorted from them (not recorded which). The rearrangement joins TRBV4-2 to TRBJ2-3, with 9 bases that match TRBD2. The sequence was obtained from a man aged 18 to 30 who had mild COVID-19 (a few samples of this study predate the infection). Cell type and time point are not known. CDR3: CASSQEGGSGGHTDTQYF. In DNA form, the CDR3 reads TGTGCCAGCAGCCAAGAAGGGGGTAGCGGGGGCCACACAGATACGCAGTATTTT.